The 6 T cell receptor beta chains presented below share a single source sample, sequenced in a study of blood T cell repertoires in COVID-19. Some clones are missing from TCRdb's copy, which holds only in-frame ones; the method was immunoSEQ multiplex PCR. The sample records about 120,000 clones, 70% to 90% being singletons. Sequencing used peripheral blood. All receptors derive from a man aged 30 to 39 with acute or convalescent COVID-19.

The chain is built from TRBV2 and TRBJ1-1, with D maybe TRBD1 (5 bases). Trimming cost V 8 bases and J 0 bases, with 10 bases left between them. Per germline, CDR1 SNHLY and CDR2 FYNNEI. The CDR3 length is 13 residues. The CDR3 DNA sequence: TGTGCCAGCGTGGACATTTTGAACACTGAAGCTTTCTTT. This sequence encodes CASVDILNTEAFF.

The chain has TRBV5-4 and TRBJ2-3, with 8 bases aligning to TRBD1. CDR1 is SGHNT, CDR2 YYREEE, per germline (reference sequence). Trimming took 4 bases from V and 6 from J; bases not matched to a gene: 4. The CDR3 runs 13 residues. CDR3 sequence (DNA): TGTGCCAGCAGCCTGAGACAGGGGGATACGCAGTATTTT. Translating gives CASSLRQGDTQYF.

V gene TRBV11-3 combines with J gene TRBJ2-5, with 7 bases fitting TRBD1. After removal of 1 base from V and 2 bases from J, the junction contained 4 bases not matched to a gene. Germline V lookup: CDR1 SGHNT, CDR2 YENEEA. The CDR3 length is 15 residues. In DNA, the CDR3 is TGTGCCAGCAGCTTAGGGCAGACAGGGCAAGAGACCCAGTACTTC. This codes for CASSLGQTGQETQYF.

This clone has more than one count but fewer than ten. The rearrangement uses TRBV7-9 and TRBJ1-2, with 8 bases matching TRBD1. CDR1 SEHNR and CDR2 FQNEAQ come from the germline V gene (reference sequence). Unmatched junction bases numbered 1, after V lost 5 bases and J lost 2 bases. This CDR3 spans 13 amino acids. The CDR3 is CASSRTGNYGYTF. Here the CDR3 DNA reads TGTGCCAGCAGCCGGACAGGGAACTATGGCTACACCTTC.

The V call is TRBV5-5, the J call TRBJ1-1; 12 bases are shared with TRBD1. The CDR3 is 17 amino acids. CDR1 and CDR2 (germline): SGHKS, YYEKEE (reference sequence). V shed 3 bases, J shed 2 bases, and the junction held 8 bases outside the gene matches. CDR3 nucleotides: TGTGCCAGCAGCTCCCGGGACAGGGGGCGGTTAAACACTGAAGCTTTCTTT. Its protein product is CASSSRDRGRLNTEAFF.

The chain links TRBV10-3 to TRBJ1-1, with D tentatively TRBD1 (6 bases). Germline lookup yields CDR1 ENHRY and CDR2 SYGVKD. This CDR3 comprises 14 residues. V lost 9 bases, J lost 5 bases, and 19 bases lay in between. CDR3 sequence reads: CAIRQERADTEAFF. In DNA form, the CDR3 reads TGTGCCATACGACAGGAACGGGCTGATACTGAAGCTTTCTTT.